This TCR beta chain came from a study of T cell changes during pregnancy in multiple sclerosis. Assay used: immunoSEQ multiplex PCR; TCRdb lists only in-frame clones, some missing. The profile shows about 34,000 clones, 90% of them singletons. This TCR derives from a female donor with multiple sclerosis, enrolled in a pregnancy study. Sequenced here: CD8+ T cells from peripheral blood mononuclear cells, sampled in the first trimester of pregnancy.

The CDR3 is CASSSNRGQGVSYEQYF. DNA of the CDR3: TGTGCCAGCAGCTCAAATAGGGGACAGGGGGTCTCCTACGAGCAGTACTTC. The chain couples TRBV7-9 to TRBJ2-7; 11 bases are a match to TRBD1. The CDR3 totals 17 residues. Germline CDR1 reads SEHNR; CDR2 reads FQNEAQ (reference sequence). V gave up 4 bases and J gave up 0 bases; unmatched junction bases: 8.